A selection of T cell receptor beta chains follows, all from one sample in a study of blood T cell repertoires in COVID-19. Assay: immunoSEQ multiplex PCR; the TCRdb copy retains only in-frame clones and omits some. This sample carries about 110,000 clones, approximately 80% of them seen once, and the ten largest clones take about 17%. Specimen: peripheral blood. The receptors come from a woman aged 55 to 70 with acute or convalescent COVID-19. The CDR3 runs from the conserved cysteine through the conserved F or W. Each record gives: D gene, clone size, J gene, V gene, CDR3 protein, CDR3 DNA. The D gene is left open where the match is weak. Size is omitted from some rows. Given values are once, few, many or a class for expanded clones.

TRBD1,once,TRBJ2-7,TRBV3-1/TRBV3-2,CASSQAGTGGDGQYF,TGTGCCAGCAGCCAAGCCGGGACAGGGGGCGATGGTCAGTACTTC
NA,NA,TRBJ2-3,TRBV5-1,CASSLGGLSTDTQYF,TGCGCCAGCAGCTTGGGAGGGCTCAGCACAGATACGCAGTATTTT
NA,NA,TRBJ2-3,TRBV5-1,CASSDSRTDTQYF,TGCGCCAGCAGTGACAGTAGAACAGATACGCAGTATTTT
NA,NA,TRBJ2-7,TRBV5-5,CASSLEAGRSSEQYF,TGTGCCAGCAGCTTGGAGGCAGGGCGGTCCTCCGAGCAGTACTTC
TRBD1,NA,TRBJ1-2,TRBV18,CASSADRGGGYTF,TGTGCCAGCTCAGCCGACAGGGGAGGAGGCTACACCTTC
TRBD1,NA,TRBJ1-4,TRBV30,CAWSVRTGYEKLFF,TGTGCCTGGAGTGTACGGACAGGGTACGAAAAACTGTTTTTT
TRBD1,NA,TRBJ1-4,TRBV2,CASSEKGGRYEKLFF,TGTGCCAGCAGCGAAAAAGGGGGCCGTTACGAAAAACTGTTTTTT
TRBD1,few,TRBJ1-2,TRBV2,CASSDPGTGYGYTF,TGTGCCAGCAGTGATCCCGGGACAGGCTATGGCTACACCTTC
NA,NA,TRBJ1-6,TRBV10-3,CAISEQIYNSPLHF,TGTGCCATCAGCGAACAGATTTATAATTCACCCCTCCACTTT
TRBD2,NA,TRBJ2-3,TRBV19,CASSPGGRGGPDTQYF,TGTGCCAGTAGCCCGGGGGGACGGGGGGGACCCGATACGCAGTATTTT
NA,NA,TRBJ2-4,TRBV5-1,CASSLGLKNIQYF,TGCGCCAGCAGCTTGGGGCTCAAAAACATTCAGTACTTC
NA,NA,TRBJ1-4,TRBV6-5,CASRTHPFEKLFF,TGTGCCAGTCGGACACACCCGTTTGAAAAACTGTTTTTT
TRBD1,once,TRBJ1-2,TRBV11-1,CASSDRVGYTF,TGTGCCAGCAGCGACAGGGTCGGCTACACCTTC
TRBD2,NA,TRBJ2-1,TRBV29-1,CSVDHHPGLAGNEQFF,TGCAGCGTTGACCATCACCCGGGACTAGCGGGCAATGAGCAGTTCTTC
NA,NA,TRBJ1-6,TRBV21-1,CASSKTADSGSPLHF,TGTGCCAGCAGCAAAACGGCGGACAGTGGTTCACCCCTCCACTTT
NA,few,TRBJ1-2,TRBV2,CASTKRGIYGYTF,TGTGCCAGCACCAAACGGGGGATCTATGGCTACACCTTC
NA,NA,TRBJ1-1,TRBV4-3,CASSQDIADGTEAFF,TGCGCCAGCAGCCAAGATATTGCGGATGGCACTGAAGCTTTCTTT
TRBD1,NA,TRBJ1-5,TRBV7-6,CASSQPPGQASDQPQHF,TGTGCCAGCAGCCAACCCCCGGGACAGGCTAGTGATCAGCCCCAGCATTTT
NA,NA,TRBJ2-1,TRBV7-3,CASSLMQASYNEQFF,TGTGCCAGCAGCTTAATGCAGGCCTCCTACAATGAGCAGTTCTTC
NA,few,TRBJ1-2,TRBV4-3,CASSQESYGYTF,TGCGCCAGCAGCCAAGAATCGTATGGCTACACCTTC
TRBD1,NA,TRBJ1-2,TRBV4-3,CASSLRDRGSGYTF,TGCGCCAGCAGCCTCCGGGACAGGGGCAGTGGCTACACCTTC
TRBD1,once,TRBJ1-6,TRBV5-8,CASSSGQADNSPLHF,TGTGCCAGCAGCTCGGGACAGGCTGATAATTCACCCCTCCACTTT
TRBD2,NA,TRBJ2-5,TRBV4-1,CASSQGTSASRGTQYF,TGCGCCAGCAGCCAAGGGACTAGCGCCTCCAGGGGGACCCAGTACTTC
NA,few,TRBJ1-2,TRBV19,CASTSRGYGYTF,TGTGCCAGTACATCCAGGGGTTATGGCTACACCTTC
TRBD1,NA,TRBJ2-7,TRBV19,CASSNTGTGFYEQYF,TGTGCCAGTAGTAACACCGGGACAGGGTTCTACGAGCAGTACTTC
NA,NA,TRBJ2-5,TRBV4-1,CASSPMGVQETQYF,TGCGCCAGCAGCCCCATGGGAGTCCAAGAGACCCAGTACTTC
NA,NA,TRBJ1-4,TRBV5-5,CASSLSFDGRKLFF,TGTGCCAGCAGCCTCAGCTTCGACGGGAGAAAACTGTTTTTT
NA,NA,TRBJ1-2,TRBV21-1,CASSKVVTGGDGYTF,TGTGCCAGCAGCAAAGTTGTGACAGGTGGGGATGGCTACACCTTC
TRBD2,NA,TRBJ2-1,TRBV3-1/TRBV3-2,CASSQEFSGPPGLDDNEQFF,TGTGCCAGCAGCCAAGAGTTCTCGGGGCCCCCGGGACTAGACGACAATGAGCAGTTCTTC
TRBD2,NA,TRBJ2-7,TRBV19,CASSFSGYLYEQYF,TGTGCCAGTAGTTTTAGCGGGTACCTCTACGAGCAGTACTTC
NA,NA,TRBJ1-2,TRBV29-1,CSVHDTNYGYTF,TGCAGCGTGCATGACACTAACTATGGCTACACCTTC
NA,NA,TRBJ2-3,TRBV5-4,CASSLAVGYRGTDTQYF,TGTGCCAGCAGCTTGGCCGTGGGGTACAGGGGCACAGATACGCAGTATTTT
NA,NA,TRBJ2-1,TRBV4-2,CASSQERGAGGNEQFF,TGTGCCAGCAGCCAAGAGCGGGGGGCAGGGGGCAATGAGCAGTTCTTC
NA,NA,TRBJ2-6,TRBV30,CARRQYSVSGANVLTF,TGTGCCCGCCGACAGTACTCGGTCTCTGGGGCCAACGTCCTGACTTTC
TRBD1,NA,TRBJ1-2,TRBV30,CAWSEDRGPYGYTF,TGTGCCTGGAGCGAGGACAGGGGGCCCTATGGCTACACCTTC
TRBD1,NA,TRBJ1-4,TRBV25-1,CASSERGQGGEKLFF,TGTGCCAGCAGTGAAAGGGGACAGGGAGGTGAAAAACTGTTTTTT
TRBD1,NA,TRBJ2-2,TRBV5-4,CASSLLQGHTGELFF,TGTGCCAGCAGCTTGTTACAGGGGCACACCGGGGAGCTGTTTTTT
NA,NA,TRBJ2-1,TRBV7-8,CASSLVRTTYNEQFF,TGTGCCAGCAGCTTAGTTCGGACTACATACAATGAGCAGTTCTTC
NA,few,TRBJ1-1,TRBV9,CASSVGAEAFF,TGTGCCAGCAGCGTCGGGGCTGAAGCTTTCTTT
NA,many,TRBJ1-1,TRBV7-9,CASSLSIDRKAFF,TGTGCCAGCAGCTTATCGATTGACAGAAAAGCTTTCTTT